One and the same sample provided the 24 T cell receptor beta chains below, sequenced in a study of blood T cell repertoires in COVID-19. Here immunoSEQ multiplex PCR was the method, and the copy in TCRdb shows in-frame clones only, minus some. The table has about 360,000 clones, 70% to 85% seen once. Source material: peripheral blood. These receptors were obtained from a human donor with acute or convalescent COVID-19. The donor label of this sample is uncertain.

The chain combines TRBV14 with TRBJ1-4, with TRBD1 matching 7 bases. The CDR3 has 16 residues. Germline CDR1 reads SGHDN; CDR2 reads FVKESK. V trimming: 4 bases; J trimming: 5 bases; junction bases outside the gene matches: 10. The CDR3 bases are TGTGCCAGCAGCCGAAACCCGGGACAGTCCAATGAAAAACTGTTTTTT. Encoded protein: CASSRNPGQSNEKLFF.

V and J are TRBV6-6 and TRBJ1-6; 9 nucleotides match TRBD1. The ends lost 6 bases at V and 6 bases at J; junction bases unmatched: 9. This CDR3 comprises 16 residues. Germline CDR1 MNHNY, CDR2 SVGAGI (reference sequence). In DNA form, the CDR3 reads TGTGCCAGCAGACCCACCCGGGACAGGGTTAATTCACCCCTCCACTTT. This codes for CASRPTRDRVNSPLHF.

V and J are TRBV6-5 and TRBJ1-5; 8 bases align to TRBD1. The CDR3 extends over 15 amino acids. The V segment lost 6 bases and the J segment 2 bases; nucleotides outside the gene matches: 6. In germline, CDR1 is MNHEY, CDR2 SVGAGI. CDR3: CASRDRVVGNQPQHF. CDR3 coding DNA: TGTGCCAGCAGGGACAGGGTGGTCGGCAATCAGCCCCAGCATTTT.

This chain links TRBV27 with TRBJ2-3, with a weak D call TRBD1 (6 bases). Trimming took 2 bases from V and 0 from J, leaving 6 bases between them. CDR3 length: 14 residues. The germline V gene encodes CDR1 MNHEY and CDR2 SMNVEV (reference sequence). As DNA, the CDR3 is TGTGCCAGCAGTTTAGGGGGCAGCACAGATACGCAGTATTTT. Translating gives CASSLGGSTDTQYF.

The chain is built from TRBV10-3 and TRBJ1-2; D is uncertain. Trimming pared 6 bases from V and 4 bases from J, leaving 21 bases between. The CDR3 runs 16 residues. Germline V gene data show CDR1 as ENHRY and CDR2 as SYGVKD. The CDR3 sequence is CAIRARTGLFGYGYTF. Written as DNA, the CDR3 is TGTGCCATCAGGGCGCGGACGGGATTGTTCGGCTATGGCTACACCTTC.

The V and J genes are TRBV4-1 and TRBJ1-4, with 10 bases that match TRBD1. The CDR3 spans 16 residues. Germline V gives CDR1 MGHRA, CDR2 YSYEKL. The J segment lost 8 bases and the V segment lost 4 bases, leaving 10 bases of the junction unmatched. CDR3 nucleotide sequence: TGCGCCAGCAGCCGACCGGGACAGGGGCCATGGGAAAAACTGTTTTTT. Protein sequence: CASSRPGQGPWEKLFF.

The rearrangement joins TRBV7-2 to TRBJ2-1; 7 bases are a match to TRBD2. Germline values: CDR1 SGHTA, CDR2 FQGNSA. The CDR3 contains 16 residues. Unmatched junction bases numbered 6, after V lost 1 base and J lost 3 bases. CDR3 bases: TGTGCCAGCAGCTTAGTTGGGACTACTTTCTACAATGAGCAGTTCTTC. It yields the protein CASSLVGTTFYNEQFF.

The gene calls are TRBV6-5 and TRBJ2-7, with 8 bases fitting TRBD1. This CDR3 comprises 14 residues. V shed 7 bases, J shed 0 bases, and the junction held 5 bases outside the gene matches. Germline loops: CDR1 MNHEY, CDR2 SVGAGI. This CDR3 reads CASNAGTGSYEQYF. The CDR3 nucleotides are TGTGCCAGCAACGCCGGGACAGGCTCCTACGAGCAGTACTTC.

The V gene is TRBV5-5, the J gene TRBJ2-2; the D gene is possibly TRBD1 (6 bases). This CDR3 is built from 16 residues. CDR1 and CDR2 from the germline V gene are SGHKS and YYEKEE (reference sequence). The germline V and J ends were trimmed by 1 base and 4 bases, with 14 bases remaining between them. CDR3 amino acids: CASSLILGAATGELFF. CDR3 in DNA: TGTGCCAGCAGCTTGATCTTGGGGGCCGCCACCGGGGAGCTGTTTTTT.

This clone was found once. At the DNA level, this CDR3 is encoded by other sequences in the same sample as well. The V call is TRBV30, the J call TRBJ2-1; the D is unclear. Germline V gene data show CDR1 as GTSNPN and CDR2 as SVGIG (reference sequence). V was shortened by 2 bases and J by 0 bases, with 5 bases between the two germline ends. The CDR3 extends over 13 amino acids. The CDR3, as DNA: TGTGCCTGGAGTTCCAGCTCCTACAATGAGCAGTTCTTC. It encodes CAWSSSSYNEQFF.

The J gene is TRBJ2-7, the V gene TRBV6-2 or TRBV6-3; TRBD2 aligns across 11 bases. CDR1 MNHEY and CDR2 SVGEGT come from the germline V gene. The CDR3 runs to 15 residues. V gave up 2 bases and J gave up 4 bases; unmatched junction bases: 4. CDR3 protein: CASSYGTSGIYEQYF. DNA for the CDR3: TGTGCCAGCAGTTACGGGACTAGCGGCATTTACGAGCAGTACTTC.

This clone was picked up one time. The chain couples TRBV28 to TRBJ1-2, with D unclear. V was cut by 5 bases and J by 4 bases, with 11 bases left in between. CDR1 and CDR2 from the germline V gene are MDHEN and SYDVKM. CDR3 length: 13 amino acids. CDR3 amino acids: CASSAGSFYGYTF. The CDR3 nucleotides read TGTGCCAGCAGTGCAGGAAGCTTCTATGGCTACACCTTC.

In its sample, this clone was seen a few times. The chain carries TRBV30 and TRBJ1-2, with a tentative D call TRBD1 (6 bases). With 5 bases removed from V and 7 bases from J, the gap between germline ends came to 17 bases. Germline CDR1 reads GTSNPN; CDR2 reads SVGIG (reference sequence). This CDR3 is 13 amino acids long. CDR3 in amino acids: CAWGEGGLSGYTF. The CDR3 DNA is TGTGCCTGGGGGGAAGGGGGTTTGTCTGGCTACACCTTC. Using reference TRBV30 and TRBJ1-2 for the parts outside the CDR3, the full variable domain is SQTIHQWPATLVQPVGSPLSLECTVEGTSNPNLYWYRQAAGRGLQLLFYSVGIGQISSEVPQNLSASRPQDRQFILSSKKLLLSDSGFYLCAWGEGGLSGYTFGSGTRLTVV.

The chain joins TRBV11-2 to TRBJ1-6; D is ambiguous. CDR1 is SGHAT and CDR2 is FQNNGV in the germline V gene. Trimming shortened V by 4 bases and J by 5 bases, and 12 bases separated the two germline ends. This CDR3 has 15 residues. CDR3 sequence reads: CASSSRPGNNSPLHF. The CDR3 coding sequence is TGTGCCAGCAGCTCAAGGCCCGGGAATAATTCACCCCTCCACTTT.

This clone has a single count. The chain couples TRBV28 to TRBJ2-3; 8 bases agree with TRBD1. The CDR3 contains 15 residues. The J segment lost 1 base and the V segment lost 5 bases, leaving 5 bases of the junction unmatched. Germline V CDR1 and CDR2: MDHEN, SYDVKM. The CDR3 here is CASSPGGFRTDTQYF. The DNA of the CDR3 is TGTGCCAGCAGTCCAGGGGGCTTTCGCACAGATACGCAGTATTTT.

V and J are TRBV10-2 and TRBJ2-2, with D possibly matching TRBD2 (7 bases). Per the germline V gene, CDR1 is WSHSY and CDR2 is SAAADI. With 4 bases removed from V and 4 bases from J, the gap between germline ends came to 13 bases. This CDR3 has 15 residues. This CDR3 is CASSASGEGTGELFF. CDR3 nucleotides: TGCGCCAGCAGTGCTTCAGGGGAGGGCACCGGGGAGCTGTTTTTT.

This clone showed up just once. The rearrangement joins TRBV5-1 to TRBJ2-1; D uncertain. The CDR3 spans 15 residues. Germline CDR1 SGHRS, CDR2 YFSETQ. Deletions cut 0 bases from V and 0 bases from J, with 7 bases between. The CDR3 DNA reads as TGCGCCAGCAGCTTGGTCGGTAGCTCCTACAATGAGCAGTTCTTC. This translates into CASSLVGSSYNEQFF.

The chain uses TRBV19 and TRBJ2-3, with 7 bases aligning to TRBD1. The CDR3 is 12 amino acids. Germline CDR1 LNHDA, CDR2 SQIVND (reference sequence). Losses at the gene ends were 6 bases for V and 4 bases for J; bases not matched to a gene: 1. The DNA for the CDR3 is TGTGCCAGTAGCGACAGGGCAGATACGCAGTATTTT. It yields the protein CASSDRADTQYF.

Comments on this clone: The same CDR3 also results from other DNA sequences found in this sample. The chain employs TRBV10-3 and TRBJ1-1, with D possibly matching TRBD1 (6 bases). V was trimmed by 6 bases and J by 0 bases, leaving 11 bases between them. Germline V CDR1 and CDR2: ENHRY, SYGVKD. The CDR3 totals 14 residues. The CDR3 DNA follows: TGTGCCATCAGCCCGACAGGTCTGAACACTGAAGCTTTCTTT. Protein sequence: CAISPTGLNTEAFF.

This clone was counted once. The J gene is TRBJ1-2, the V gene TRBV27; no firm D call. The V end lost 6 bases, the J end lost 4 bases, and 12 bases lay between the germline ends. The germline CDR1 and CDR2 sequences are MNHEY and SMNVEV (reference sequence). The CDR3 sequence is 13 residues long. The CDR3 region is CASSLGASYGYTF. The CDR3 DNA follows: TGTGCCAGCAGCCTAGGAGCCTCCTATGGCTACACCTTC.

To note about this clone: Other DNA sequences within the sample encode an identical CDR3. V and J are TRBV6-5 and TRBJ1-5; 9 positions agree with TRBD1. Trimming at V came to 6 bases and at J to 1 base, leaving 4 bases not matched to a gene. The CDR3 is made up of 15 amino acids. Germline CDR1 and CDR2: MNHEY and SVGAGI. CDR3 nucleotides: TGTGCCAGCAGACTGACAGGGGGAAGCAATCAGCCCCAGCATTTT. Amino acid sequence: CASRLTGGSNQPQHF.

The CDR3 DNA sequence: TGTGCCAGCAGAACCAGGGGTTCCTCTGGAAACACCATATATTTT. Translating gives CASRTRGSSGNTIYF. The gene calls are TRBV28 and TRBJ1-3, with D possibly matching TRBD1 (6 bases). Germline V CDR1 and CDR2: MDHEN, SYDVKM. This CDR3 is 15 amino acids long. Trimming pared 6 bases from V and 0 bases from J, leaving 12 bases between.

This sequence joins TRBV30 and TRBJ1-6; 8 positions match TRBD1. In germline, CDR1 is GTSNPN, CDR2 SVGIG (reference sequence). The junction had 14 bases not matched to a gene; V was cut back by 3 bases and J by 10 bases. The CDR3 is made up of 16 amino acids. CDR3 nucleotides: TGTGCCTGGAGCTTAGGCTGGACAGGGTCGAAGTCACCCCTCCACTTT. Protein product: CAWSLGWTGSKSPLHF.

The chain is built from TRBV7-2 and TRBJ2-7; no firm D call. Germline CDR1 and CDR2: SGHTA and FQGNSA. The V end lost 0 bases, the J end lost 2 bases, and 5 bases lay between the germline ends. The CDR3 has 13 residues. This chain's CDR3 is CASSLAITYEQYF. CDR3 coding DNA: TGTGCCAGCAGCTTAGCTATAACCTACGAGCAGTACTTC.